These T cell receptor beta chains were read from a single sample in a study of cytomegalovirus exposure and HLA in healthy donors. Repertoires were generated with immunoSEQ multiplex PCR, while TCRdb's copy carries only in-frame clones and drops some. The sample holds some 120,000 clones, about 80% seen once. Material for sequencing was PBMCs. The receptors derive from a middle-aged woman in good health and CMV-seropositive. CDR3s include the opening cysteine and the closing phenylalanine or tryptophan. A D gene is named only where the DNA matches it firmly. Clone size is stated in some rows and not others, as once, few, many or a class when expanded.

>TRBV6-4|.|.|TRBJ2-3
CASSEGGTQYF
TGTGCCAGCAGTGAAGGAGGCACGCAGTATTTT
>TRBV6-6|few|.|TRBJ1-1
CASSYSSGAFF
TGTGCCAGCAGTTACTCGTCGGGGGCTTTCTTT
>TRBV5-1|.|TRBD1|TRBJ2-3
CASSSRGFTFVGSDTQYF
TGCGCCAGCAGCTCCAGGGGGTTTACTTTCGTGGGGTCAGATACGCAGTATTTT
>TRBV7-2|.|TRBD1|TRBJ1-4
CASSLSGQGKLFF
TGTGCCAGCAGCCTCTCGGGACAGGGAAAACTGTTTTTT
>TRBV6-5|.|.|TRBJ1-1
CASIAWTEAFF
TGTGCCAGCATAGCGTGGACTGAAGCTTTCTTT
>TRBV5-5|.|.|TRBJ1-3
CASSLNSNTIYF
TGTGCCAGCAGCCTGAACTCGAACACCATATATTTT
>TRBV5-1|.|.|TRBJ2-5
CASSLGGVETQYF
TGCGCCAGCAGCTTGGGGGGGGTGGAGACCCAGTACTTC
>TRBV10-2|.|TRBD1|TRBJ2-7
CASRPGTVSYEQYF
TGCGCCAGCAGGCCAGGGACAGTTTCCTACGAGCAGTACTTC
>TRBV2|.|TRBD1|TRBJ1-1
CASRIRDRTEAFF
TGTGCCAGCAGGATACGGGACAGAACTGAAGCTTTCTTT
>TRBV7-2|few|TRBD2|TRBJ2-3
CASSTGLWDTQYF
TGTGCCAGCAGCACGGGACTATGGGATACGCAGTATTTT
>TRBV5-1|.|.|TRBJ1-3
CASSSTIGAGTGNTIYF
TGCGCCAGCAGCTCCACCATTGGGGCAGGGACTGGAAACACCATATATTTT
>TRBV5-1|.|.|TRBJ1-6
CASSLGGTSNSPLHF
TGCGCCAGCAGCCTGGGAGGAACGAGTAATTCACCCCTCCACTTT
>TRBV5-4|.|.|TRBJ2-2
CASSLGGEVGELFF
TGTGCCAGCAGCTTGGGGGGGGAAGTCGGGGAGCTGTTTTTT
>TRBV6-5|.|TRBD1|TRBJ1-1
CASRGQGGTEAFF
TGTGCCAGCAGGGGACAGGGGGGCACTGAAGCTTTCTTT
>TRBV10-1|.|TRBD2|TRBJ2-5
CASSELAGAQETQYF
TGCGCCAGCAGTGAGTTAGCGGGGGCCCAAGAGACCCAGTACTTC
>TRBV9|.|.|TRBJ2-3
CASSPLVGPTDTQYF
TGTGCCAGCAGCCCGTTAGTGGGGCCCACAGATACGCAGTATTTT
>TRBV4-1|.|.|TRBJ1-5
CASSLTVDSNQPQHF
TGCGCCAGCAGCTTGACAGTTGATAGCAATCAGCCCCAGCATTTT
>TRBV30|.|.|TRBJ1-4
CAWSVLGYSNEKLFF
TGTGCCTGGAGTGTACTCGGTTACAGTAATGAAAAACTGTTTTTT
>TRBV4-1|once|.|TRBJ1-3
CASSAGGHSSGNTIYF
TGCGCCAGCAGCGCGGGGGGACACAGCTCTGGAAACACCATATATTTT
>TRBV30|.|.|TRBJ1-1
CAWRLPFGPNTEAFF
TGTGCCTGGAGACTCCCCTTTGGGCCGAACACTGAAGCTTTCTTT
>TRBV2|.|.|TRBJ2-7
CASSVSQGGQYF
TGTGCCAGCAGTGTCTCCCAGGGAGGGCAGTACTTC
>TRBV5-6|.|.|TRBJ1-5
CASSFGLLLNSNQPQHF
TGTGCCAGCAGCTTCGGGTTATTGCTGAATAGCAATCAGCCCCAGCATTTT
>TRBV30|.|TRBD1|TRBJ1-2
CAWSEGQGLIYTF
TGTGCCTGGAGTGAGGGACAGGGCCTCATCTACACCTTC